This TCR beta chain comes out of a study of Graves' ophthalmopathy and Graves' hyperthyroidism. RNA transcripts served as template for amplifying TCR beta CDR3 sequences. Following a first-round RT-PCR that used HTBI primers, a second-round multiplex PCR was carried out. TCRdb used MiXCR to reprocess the multiplex PCR reads, holding one entry per CDR3 protein. The sample includes about 380,000 distinct CDR3 sequences, 15% of them seen just once. CDR3 length: 16 amino acids. V shed 0 bases and J 2 bases; nucleotides not matched to a gene: 10. Germline CDR1 and CDR2: DFQATT and SNEGSKA (reference sequence). This clonotype was detected many times.

This TCR derives from a woman younger than 35 with stable Graves' hyperthyroidism. The chain couples TRBV20-1 to TRBJ2-7; 7 nucleotides align to TRBD1. Sequencing was performed on peripheral blood. Here the CDR3 reads CSARDQGGRGPYEQYF. Written as DNA, the CDR3 is TGCAGTGCTAGAGATCAAGGGGGCAGGGGCCCCTACGAGCAGTACTTC.